This T cell receptor (beta chain) was found in a study of T cells in tuberculosis. This CDR3 spans 16 amino acids. J gave up 5 bases and V 1 base, and 8 bases lay outside the gene matches. Germline V gene data show CDR1 as SGHRS and CDR2 as YFSETQ. TCRdb's copy holds only in-frame clones and misses some; the assay was immunoSEQ multiplex PCR. The repertoire holds fewer than 40,000 clones, roughly 94% seen once, with about 8% in the top ten. The V call is TRBV5-1, the J call TRBJ2-3; TRBD2 matches 9 bases. The receptor was isolated from a donor between 10 and 29 years old with latent tuberculosis or without tuberculosis infection. Material for sequencing was PBMCs. The CDR3 sequence is CASSLYGGRAGDTQYF. The CDR3 coding sequence is TGCGCCAGCAGCTTGTACGGCGGGAGGGCCGGAGATACGCAGTATTTT.